The count of the clone carrying this T cell receptor beta chain is one. Patients of the Seattle cohort, enrolled during active infection, were followed longitudinally. The data were obtained in a study of blood T cell repertoires in COVID-19. Original handling: The assay estimated nucleated cells by amplifying reference gene primers. The table came from immunoSEQ multiplex PCR; TCRdb's copy has only in-frame clones and leaves some out. V and J calls plus clone size are reproduced from that table; the DNA served to infer D and trimming. The sample has roughly 320,000 clones; roughly 91% are singletons. This CDR3 has 15 amino acids. The J segment lost 4 bases and the V segment lost 4 bases, leaving 3 bases of the junction unmatched. Germline V CDR1 and CDR2: PRHDT, FYEKMQ (reference sequence).

The J gene is TRBJ2-1, the V gene TRBV13; 11 bases line up with TRBD2. The clonotype comes from a woman aged 25 to 45 with COVID-19, enrolled during active disease. Sequencing was carried out using peripheral blood. As DNA, the CDR3 is TGTGCCAGCAGCTGGACTAGCGGGTATTACAATGAGCAGTTCTTC. Translation gives CASSWTSGYYNEQFF.